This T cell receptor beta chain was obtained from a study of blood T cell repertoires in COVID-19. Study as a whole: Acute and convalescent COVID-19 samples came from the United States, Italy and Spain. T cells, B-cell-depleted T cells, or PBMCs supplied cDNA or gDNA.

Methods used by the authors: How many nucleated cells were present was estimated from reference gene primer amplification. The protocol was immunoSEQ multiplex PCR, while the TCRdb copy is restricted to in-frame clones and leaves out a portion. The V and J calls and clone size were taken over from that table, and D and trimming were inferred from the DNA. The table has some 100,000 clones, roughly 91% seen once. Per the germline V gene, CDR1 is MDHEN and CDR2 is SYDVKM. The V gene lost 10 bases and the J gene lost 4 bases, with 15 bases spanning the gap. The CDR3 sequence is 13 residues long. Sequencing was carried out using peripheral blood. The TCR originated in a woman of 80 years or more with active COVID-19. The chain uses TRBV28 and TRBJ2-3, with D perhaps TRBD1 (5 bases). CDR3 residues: CATNLRVSDTQYF. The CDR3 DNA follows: TGTGCCACCAACCTCAGGGTTTCAGATACGCAGTATTTT.